Presented here are 8 T cell receptor beta chains from one specimen sequenced in a study of blood T cell repertoires in COVID-19. Method: immunoSEQ multiplex PCR; TCRdb's copy keeps in-frame clones and lacks some. The table lists 50,000 to 60,000 clones, about 80% of them singletons, with roughly a tenth in the top ten. The specimen was peripheral blood. These receptors were collected from a man of 80 years or more with COVID-19, enrolled during active disease.

The chain has TRBV7-3 and TRBJ1-3, with D possibly matching TRBD1 (6 bases). Trimming took off 6 bases at V and 2 bases at J, with 14 bases between the two ends. CDR1 and CDR2 from the germline V gene are SGHTA and FQGTGA. This CDR3 spans 15 amino acids. The CDR3 here is CASSKDRSPGNTIYF. The CDR3 DNA sequence: TGTGCCAGCAGTAAAGACAGGAGCCCTGGAAACACCATATATTTT. The variable domain in full, completed from reference TRBV7-3 and TRBJ1-3, reads GAGVSQTPSNKVTEKGKYVELRCDPISGHTALYWYRQSLGQGPEFLIYFQGTGAADDSGLPNDRFFAVRPEGSVSTLKIQRTERGDSAVYLCASSKDRSPGNTIYFGEGSWLTVV.

V usage is TRBV7-2 and J usage is TRBJ2-3; maybe TRBD1 (5 bases). The CDR3 is 13 amino acids. The germline V gene encodes CDR1 SGHTA and CDR2 FQGNSA. The V gene lost 10 bases and the J gene lost 4 bases, with 15 bases spanning the gap. CDR3: CATGVGPPDTQYF. The CDR3 coding sequence is TGTGCCACCGGCGTGGGGCCCCCAGATACGCAGTATTTT.

The rearrangement uses TRBV4-3 and TRBJ2-3; 10 nucleotides match TRBD2. Germline CDR1 LGHNA, CDR2 YSLEER. The ends lost 0 bases at V and 7 bases at J; junction bases unmatched: 10. This CDR3 comprises 17 residues. The CDR3 here is CASSQEGAASGGYTQYF. CDR3 in DNA: TGCGCCAGCAGCCAAGAAGGGGCCGCTAGCGGGGGCTATACGCAGTATTTT.

This chain links TRBV2 with TRBJ2-5; D possibly corresponds to TRBD2 (5 bases). This CDR3 is 13 amino acids long. V lost 4 bases, J lost 4 bases, and 10 bases lay in between. From germline, CDR1 is SNHLY and CDR2 FYNNEI. The CDR3 sequence is CASSGGVVETQYF. DNA of the CDR3: TGTGCCAGCAGTGGGGGAGTGGTAGAGACCCAGTACTTC. Filled out from reference TRBV2 and TRBJ2-5, the complete variable domain reads EPEVTQTPSHQVTQMGQEVILRCVPISNHLYFYWYRQILGQKVEFLVSFYNNEISEKSEIFDDQFSVERPDGSNFTLKIRSTKLEDSAMYFCASSGGVVETQYFGPGTRLLVL.

The gene calls are TRBV5-5 and TRBJ1-5, with a weak D call TRBD1 (5 bases). The CDR3 consists of 11 residues. Trimming pared 4 bases from V and 10 bases from J, leaving 9 bases between. Germline CDR1 is SGHKS and CDR2 is YYEKEE (reference sequence). CDR3 in DNA: TGTGCCAGCAGCCCCGACAGACCCCAGCATTTT. The encoded protein is CASSPDRPQHF. Together with reference TRBV5-5 and TRBJ1-5, the CDR3 gives the full variable domain: DAGVTQSPTHLIKTRGQQVTLRCSPISGHKSVSWYQQVLGQGPQFIFQYYEKEERGRGNFPDRFSARQFPNYSSELNVNALLLGDSALYLCASSPDRPQHFGDGTRLSIL.

The chain employs TRBV6-2 or TRBV6-3 and TRBJ1-1, with D tentatively TRBD1 (6 bases). V was cut by 2 bases and J by 3 bases, with 13 bases left in between. Germline loops: CDR1 MNHEY, CDR2 SVGEGT. The CDR3 runs 15 residues. The CDR3 region is CASSYAAYRDTEAFF. The CDR3 DNA reads as TGTGCCAGCAGTTACGCGGCCTACAGGGACACTGAAGCTTTCTTT.

The sample holds one count of this clone. The chain employs TRBV19 and TRBJ2-5; a possible D gene is TRBD2 (5 bases). Per germline, CDR1 LNHDA and CDR2 SQIVND (reference sequence). The V and J ends lost 2 bases and 7 bases respectively, with 17 bases between them. The CDR3 is 15 amino acids. CDR3 loop: CASSIRGEGFGTQYF. The CDR3 DNA reads as TGTGCCAGTAGTATACGGGGTGAGGGTTTTGGGACCCAGTACTTC. Drawing the rest from reference TRBV19 and TRBJ2-5, the complete variable domain is DGGITQSPKYLFRKEGQNVTLSCEQNLNHDAMYWYRQDPGQGLRLIYYSQIVNDFQKGDIAEGYSVSREKKESFPLTVTSAQKNPTAFYLCASSIRGEGFGTQYFGPGTRLLVL.

CDR3 amino acids: CASSIQAGVYGYTF. CDR3 in DNA: TGTGCCAGTAGTATTCAGGCAGGGGTCTATGGCTACACCTTC. J is TRBJ1-2 and V is TRBV19, with a possible D match to TRBD1 (6 bases). This CDR3 spans 14 amino acids. Germline CDR1 is LNHDA and CDR2 is SQIVND (reference sequence). V lost 3 bases, J lost 4 bases, and 12 bases lay in between.